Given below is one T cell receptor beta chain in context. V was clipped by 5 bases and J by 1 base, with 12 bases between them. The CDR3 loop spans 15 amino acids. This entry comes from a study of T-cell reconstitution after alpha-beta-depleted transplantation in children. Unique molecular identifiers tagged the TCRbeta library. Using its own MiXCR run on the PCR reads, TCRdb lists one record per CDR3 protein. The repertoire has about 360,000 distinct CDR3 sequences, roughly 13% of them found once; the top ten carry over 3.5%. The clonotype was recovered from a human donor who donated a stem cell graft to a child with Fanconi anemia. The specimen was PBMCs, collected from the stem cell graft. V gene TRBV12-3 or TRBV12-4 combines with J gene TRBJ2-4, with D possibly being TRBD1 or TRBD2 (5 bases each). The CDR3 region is CASSRDRLAKNIQYF. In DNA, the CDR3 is TGTGCCAGCAGTCGGGACCGTCTGGCCAAAAACATTCAGTACTTC.